This T cell receptor (beta chain) originates from a study of blood T cell repertoires in COVID-19. Study-wide context: Italy, Spain and the United States were the sources of the convalescent and acute COVID-19 samples.

Authors' data handling: Researchers report that nucleated cell counts were estimated from reference gene primer amplification. Here immunoSEQ multiplex PCR was the method, and the copy in TCRdb shows in-frame clones only, minus some. V and J calls and clone size come straight from that table; D and trimming were deduced from the DNA. This repertoire shows approximately 90,000 clones, 65% to 85% found once; its top ten account for less than 4.5%. There are 14 residues in the CDR3. Germline V gives CDR1 MNHNS, CDR2 SASEGT. V gave up 1 base and J gave up 7 bases, with 10 bases separating them. The chain joins TRBV6-1 to TRBJ2-2, with D perhaps TRBD1 (5 bases). Sample: peripheral blood. This receptor was obtained from a man in his 60s with acute or convalescent COVID-19. This chain's CDR3 is CASSEVRVGGELFF. DNA of the CDR3: TGTGCCAGCAGTGAAGTCAGGGTTGGCGGGGAGCTGTTTTTT.